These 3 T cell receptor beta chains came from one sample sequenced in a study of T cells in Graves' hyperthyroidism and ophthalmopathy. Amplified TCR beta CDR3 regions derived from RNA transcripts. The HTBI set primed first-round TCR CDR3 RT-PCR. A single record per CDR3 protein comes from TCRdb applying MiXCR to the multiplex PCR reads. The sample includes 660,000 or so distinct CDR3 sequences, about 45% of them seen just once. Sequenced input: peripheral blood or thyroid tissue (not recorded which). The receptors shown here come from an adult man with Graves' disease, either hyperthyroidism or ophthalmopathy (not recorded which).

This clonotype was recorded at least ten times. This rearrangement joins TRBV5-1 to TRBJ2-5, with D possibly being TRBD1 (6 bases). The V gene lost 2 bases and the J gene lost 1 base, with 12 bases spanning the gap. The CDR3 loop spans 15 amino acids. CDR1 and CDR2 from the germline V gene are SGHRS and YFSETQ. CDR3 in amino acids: CASSFTGQIQETQYF. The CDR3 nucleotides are TGCGCCAGCAGCTTTACTGGACAGATCCAAGAGACCCAGTACTTC.

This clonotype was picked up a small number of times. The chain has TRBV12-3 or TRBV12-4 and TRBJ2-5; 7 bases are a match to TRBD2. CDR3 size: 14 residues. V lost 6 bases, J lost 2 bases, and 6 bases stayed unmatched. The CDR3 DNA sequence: TGTGCCAGCAGCAAAGCAGCGGGGCAAGAGACCCAGTACTTC. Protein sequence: CASSKAAGQETQYF.

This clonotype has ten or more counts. CDR3 loop: CSVEWARQETQYF. The CDR3 DNA sequence: TGCAGCGTTGAATGGGCTAGGCAAGAGACCCAGTACTTC. The chain joins TRBV29-1 to TRBJ2-5, with D unresolved. The CDR3 has 13 residues. CDR1 and CDR2 from the germline V gene are SQVTM and ANQGSEA. Trimming took off 2 bases at V and 2 bases at J, with 9 bases between the two ends. The variable domain in full, with the rest retrieved from reference TRBV29-1 and TRBJ2-5, is SAVISQKPSRDICQRGTSLTIQCQVDSQVTMMFWYRQQPGQSLTLIATANQGSEATYESGFVIDKFPISRPNLTFSTLTVSNMSPEDSSIYLCSVEWARQETQYFGPGTRLLVL.